These 24 T cell receptor beta chains share one sample of origin, sequenced in a study of T cells in Graves' hyperthyroidism and ophthalmopathy. Template material for amplifying TCR beta CDR3 regions consisted of RNA transcripts. RT-PCR in the first round (using the HTBI primer set) targeted the TCR CDR3. MiXCR, applied by TCRdb to the multiplex PCR reads, yields one record per CDR3 protein. This repertoire shows fewer than 650,000 distinct CDR3 sequences, roughly 14% found once; its top ten account for more than 5%. Specimen: blood. The receptors were sampled from a woman under 40 with Graves' hyperthyroidism that later progressed to Graves' ophthalmopathy.

This chain links TRBV19 with TRBJ2-3, with 8 bases aligning to TRBD2. The germline V gene encodes CDR1 LNHDA and CDR2 SQIVND (reference sequence). With 7 bases clipped from V and 4 bases from J, the junction kept 7 bases outside the gene matches. The CDR3 has 14 residues. The CDR3: CASKLADGSDTQYF. DNA of the CDR3: TGTGCCAGTAAACTAGCGGACGGTTCAGATACGCAGTATTTT.

This clonotype has at least ten counts. The chain recombines TRBV30 with TRBJ2-7; 8 bases map to TRBD2. Trimming cost V 8 bases and J 2 bases; bases outside gene matches: 11. Germline values: CDR1 GTSNPN, CDR2 SVGIG (reference sequence). CDR3 length: 14 residues. In DNA, the CDR3 is TGTGCCGGCCGTGGGGGACTAGAGGCCTACGAGCAGTACTTC. This translates into CAGRGGLEAYEQYF.

V usage is TRBV4-3 and J usage is TRBJ2-4; the D gene is possibly TRBD2 (7 bases). V shed 3 bases and J shed 1 base, with 10 bases lying between them. The CDR3 contains 15 residues. In germline, CDR1 is LGHNA, CDR2 YSLEER. Here the CDR3 reads CASSQGGAAKNIQYF. CDR3 DNA: TGCGCCAGCAGCCAGGGGGGGGCGGCCAAAAACATTCAGTACTTC.

This clonotype came up many times. This chain links TRBV27 with TRBJ1-1; 8 bases match TRBD1. CDR1 is MNHEY, CDR2 SMNVEV, per germline (reference sequence). Losses at the gene ends were 3 bases for V and 4 bases for J; bases not matched to a gene: 4. This CDR3 spans 14 amino acids. The CDR3 reads CASSFTGGSTEAFF. The CDR3 DNA reads TGTGCCAGCAGTTTCACAGGGGGAAGCACTGAAGCTTTCTTT.

This clonotype was found many times. The chain recombines TRBV2 with TRBJ2-1; TRBD2 matches at 9 bases. Germline V gene lookup returns CDR1 SNHLY and CDR2 FYNNEI. J was trimmed by 2 bases and V by 3 bases; bases with no gene match: 2. This CDR3 contains 15 residues. The CDR3 bases are TGTGCCAGCAGTGAGACTAGCGGAACCTACAATGAGCAGTTCTTC. This translates into CASSETSGTYNEQFF. The full variable domain, with the rest looked up from reference TRBV2 and TRBJ2-1, is EPEVTQTPSHQVTQMGQEVILRCVPISNHLYFYWYRQILGQKVEFLVSFYNNEISEKSEIFDDQFSVERPDGSNFTLKIRSTKLEDSAMYFCASSETSGTYNEQFFGPGTRLTVL.

This clonotype has a count of ten or more. The chain links TRBV3-1 to TRBJ2-2, with 7 bases fitting TRBD1. V was pared by 3 bases and J by 4 bases, with 8 bases of the junction left unmatched. CDR3 length: 16 amino acids. Germline V gives CDR1 LGHDT, CDR2 YNNKEL (reference sequence). CDR3 region: CASSHRQGGGTGELFF. The CDR3 bases are TGTGCCAGCAGCCACAGACAGGGTGGTGGCACCGGGGAGCTGTTTTTT.

The chain links TRBV19 to TRBJ2-7, with 9 bases lining up with TRBD2. V shed 3 bases and J 2 bases; nucleotides not matched to a gene: 8. In germline, CDR1 is LNHDA, CDR2 SQIVND (reference sequence). This CDR3 has 16 residues. Written as DNA, the CDR3 is TGTGCCAGTAGTATCGCTAGCGGGAAAAACCCCTACGAGCAGTACTTC. This sequence encodes CASSIASGKNPYEQYF.

This chain connects TRBV15 to TRBJ1-2, with 7 bases aligning to TRBD1. The CDR3 consists of 16 residues. V gave up 0 bases and J gave up 7 bases; unmatched junction bases: 11. Germline V gene sequence: CDR1 LNHNV, CDR2 YYDKDF (reference sequence). This CDR3 is CATSRDLEGAVSGYTF. DNA for the CDR3: TGTGCCACCAGCAGAGATTTGGAGGGGGCCGTCTCTGGCTACACCTTC.

Many counts were recorded for this clonotype. The genes are TRBV7-8 and TRBJ2-2, with D hard to call. Germline lookup yields CDR1 SGHVS and CDR2 FQNEAQ. The CDR3 runs to 17 residues. Trimming shortened V by 2 bases and J by 0 bases, and 13 bases separated the two germline ends. The CDR3 loop reads CASSLHGSAANTGELFF. CDR3 sequence (DNA): TGTGCCAGCAGCTTACACGGTTCCGCAGCGAACACCGGGGAGCTGTTTTTT.

There are a few counts of this clonotype. The chain combines TRBV6-1 with TRBJ2-3; D ambiguous. The germline gives CDR1 MNHNS, CDR2 SASEGT. CDR3 length equals 15 residues. The germline V and J ends were trimmed by 5 bases and 0 bases, with 12 bases remaining between them. This CDR3 reads CASSIRTGSTDTQYF. The CDR3 bases are TGTGCCAGCAGTATCCGGACGGGTAGCACAGATACGCAGTATTTT.

The chain carries TRBV5-1 and TRBJ2-5; the match to TRBD1 covers 8 bases. The V segment lost 9 bases and the J segment 3 bases; nucleotides outside the gene matches: 13. The CDR3 has 15 amino acids. Germline V gives CDR1 SGHRS, CDR2 YFSETQ. CDR3 residues: CANFREQGVEETQYF. The CDR3 coding sequence is TGCGCCAACTTTCGAGAACAGGGGGTTGAAGAGACCCAGTACTTC.

This clonotype showed up many times. The chain couples TRBV24-1 to TRBJ1-2; 7 bases line up with TRBD1. Germline V gene data show CDR1 as KGHDR and CDR2 as SFDVKD. J lost 0 bases, V lost 5 bases, and 8 bases had no gene match. This CDR3 region has 16 residues. CDR3 DNA: TGTGCCACCAGTGCCCGGACAGGCGAAGCTAACTATGGCTACACCTTC. Its translation is CATSARTGEANYGYTF.

This chain uses TRBV25-1 with TRBJ1-6; D may be TRBD1 (6 bases). This CDR3 region has 14 residues. Trimming took off 3 bases at V and 17 bases at J, with 20 bases between the two ends. Germline V gives CDR1 MGHDK, CDR2 SYGVNS. The CDR3: CASSDLQGYGTFHF. CDR3 sequence (DNA): TGTGCCAGCAGTGATTTACAGGGCTACGGGACCTTCCACTTT.

This clonotype showed up many times. It may be a read error: a sequence one base away is much more abundant. V usage is TRBV3-1 and J usage is TRBJ1-5; possibly TRBD1 for D (5 bases). Trimming took 2 bases from V and 2 from J, leaving 7 bases between them. CDR1 and CDR2 from the germline V gene are LGHDT and YNNKEL (reference sequence). The CDR3 spans 14 residues. The CDR3 region has the DNA TGTGCCAGCAGCCAACAGGGAGGCAATCAGCCCCAGCATTTT. It is translated as CASSQQGGNQPQHF.

This clonotype was counted many times. The CDR3 DNA reads TGTGCCAGCAGCCCGGGACCACTAGCTGAGCAGTACTTC. It translates to CASSPGPLAEQYF. The genes are TRBV7-9 and TRBJ2-7; tentatively, D is TRBD2 (6 bases). This CDR3 is built from 13 residues. V was clipped by 5 bases and J by 7 bases, with 15 bases between them. CDR1 is SEHNR and CDR2 is FQNEAQ in the germline V gene (reference sequence).

This clonotype occurred many times. This rearrangement joins TRBV29-1 to TRBJ2-2; 7 bases are a match to TRBD1. The CDR3 totals 13 residues. Germline CDR1 and CDR2: SQVTM and ANQGSEA. V trimming: 7 bases; J trimming: 0 bases; junction bases outside the gene matches: 2. The CDR3: CSAGTANTGELFF. CDR3 nucleotides: TGCAGCGCCGGGACAGCGAACACCGGGGAGCTGTTTTTT.

This clonotype was seen repeatedly, ten times or more. The chain employs TRBV6-1 and TRBJ2-1; D call uncertain. CDR3 length equals 16 residues. Trimming pared 3 bases from V and 0 bases from J, leaving 12 bases between. Germline V CDR1 and CDR2: MNHNS, SASEGT. The chain's CDR3 is CASSERRASSYNEQFF. For the CDR3, the DNA is TGTGCCAGCAGTGAGAGACGGGCGAGCTCCTACAATGAGCAGTTCTTC.

This clonotype has a count of ten or more. The chain combines TRBV7-2 with TRBJ2-3; 9 bases line up with TRBD1. Germline V gene lookup returns CDR1 SGHTA and CDR2 FQGNSA. Trimming took 5 bases from V and 6 from J; bases not matched to a gene: 9. This CDR3 contains 15 residues. The CDR3 is CASSHGTGITDTQYF. CDR3 sequence (DNA): TGTGCCAGCAGCCACGGGACAGGGATTACGGATACGCAGTATTTT.

This clonotype was seen many times. V usage is TRBV19 and J usage is TRBJ1-5; tentative D call: TRBD1 (5 bases). Germline CDR1 is LNHDA and CDR2 is SQIVND (reference sequence). Between the trimmed V and J ends, which lost 4 bases and 0 bases, there was a span of 10 bases. The CDR3 is 15 amino acids. CDR3 in amino acids: CASSTGGYSNQPQHF. For the CDR3, the DNA is TGTGCCAGTAGTACCGGGGGGTATAGCAATCAGCCCCAGCATTTT.

Concerning this clonotype itself: A read error is possible here, since a much larger clone lies one base away. The chain employs TRBV7-9 and TRBJ2-5; D is perhaps TRBD2 (6 bases). CDR3 length equals 14 residues. Germline CDR1 and CDR2: SEHNR and FQNEAQ (reference sequence). The CDR3 bases are TGTGCCAGCAGCTTATCGGCGGGGCCGGAGACCCTGTACTTC. Translated, it gives CASSLSAGPETLYF.

This clonotype was observed a handful of times. The rearrangement links TRBV19 to TRBJ1-1, with no clear D. CDR3 length: 13 residues. Germline lookup yields CDR1 LNHDA and CDR2 SQIVND (reference sequence). The V gene lost 6 bases and the J gene lost 0 bases, with 8 bases spanning the gap. The CDR3: CASRKRMNTEAFF. CDR3 DNA sequence: TGTGCCAGTAGGAAGAGAATGAACACTGAAGCTTTCTTT.

The chain couples TRBV6-5 to TRBJ2-5; D remains ambiguous. Trimming pared 4 bases from V and 0 bases from J, leaving 6 bases between. This CDR3 is 13 amino acids long. Germline V lookup: CDR1 MNHEY, CDR2 SVGAGI. The CDR3 region is CASSFDYQETQYF. The CDR3 DNA reads as TGTGCCAGCAGTTTCGATTACCAAGAGACCCAGTACTTC.

This clonotype has more than one count but fewer than ten. V is TRBV14 and J is TRBJ2-7; D is ambiguous. In germline, CDR1 is SGHDN, CDR2 FVKESK. CDR3 length: 13 amino acids. Between the trimmed V and J ends, which lost 5 bases and 0 bases, there was a span of 8 bases. CDR3 region: CASSERYSYEQYF. The DNA of the CDR3 is TGTGCCAGCAGCGAAAGATACTCCTACGAGCAGTACTTC.

This clonotype has only a few counts. This chain joins TRBV5-1 and TRBJ2-5; D is uncertain. Trimming left V 0 bases short and J 6 bases short, with 12 bases between. The CDR3 extends over 14 amino acids. The germline V gene has CDR1 SGHRS and CDR2 YFSETQ. CDR3 bases: TGCGCCAGCAGCTTGGGCCCGAGTCAAAAGACCCAGTACTTC. Amino acids: CASSLGPSQKTQYF.